The 28 T cell receptor beta chains listed next were all sequenced from one sample in a study of blood T cell repertoires in COVID-19. The data were produced by immunoSEQ multiplex PCR, yet TCRdb's version contains in-frame clones alone and is incomplete. Here the sample spans 100,000 or so clones, roughly 85% being singletons. Sequenced input: peripheral blood. The source is a woman in her sixties or seventies with active or convalescent COVID-19.

This chain links TRBV18 with TRBJ2-3; D perhaps matches TRBD2 (6 bases). This CDR3 has 16 amino acids. The germline V gene has CDR1 KGHSH and CDR2 LQKENI. V lost 2 bases, J lost 0 bases, and 12 bases lay in between. In nucleotides, the CDR3 is TGTGCCAGCTCACCATATGGCGGGGCCAGCACAGATACGCAGTATTTT. Its protein product is CASSPYGGASTDTQYF.

This chain links TRBV4-1 with TRBJ2-1, with D tentatively TRBD2 (5 bases). Germline values: CDR1 MGHRA, CDR2 YSYEKL. The CDR3 totals 17 residues. Trimming took 0 bases from V and 3 from J, leaving 15 bases between them. The CDR3 sequence: CASSQEAARTIYNEQFF. In DNA form, the CDR3 reads TGCGCCAGCAGCCAAGAAGCGGCTAGGACGATCTACAATGAGCAGTTCTTC.

This rearrangement joins TRBV7-2 to TRBJ2-3; D may be TRBD1 (5 bases). Between the trimmed V and J ends, which lost 4 bases and 5 bases, there was a span of 16 bases. CDR1 and CDR2 from the germline V gene are SGHTA and FQGNSA. The CDR3 length is 15 residues. CDR3 nucleotides: TGTGCCAGCAGCTCAAGGGGATACCCTGAAGATACGCAGTATTTT. This encodes CASSSRGYPEDTQYF. The complete variable domain, with remaining parts taken from reference TRBV7-2 and TRBJ2-3, reads GAGVSQSPSNKVTEKGKDVELRCDPISGHTALYWYRQSLGQGLEFLIYFQGNSAPDKSGLPSDRFSAERTGGSVSTLTIQRTQQEDSAVYLCASSSRGYPEDTQYFGPGTRLTVL.

This clone was picked up one time. This chain connects TRBV28 to TRBJ1-6; possibly TRBD1 for D (5 bases). The length of the CDR3 is 15 residues. Germline CDR1 MDHEN, CDR2 SYDVKM. The V end lost 1 base, the J end lost 13 bases, and 17 bases lay between the germline ends. The CDR3, as DNA: TGTGCCAGCAGTTTATTTGGGGCGCAGTTGGCTCCCCTCCACTTT. This translates into CASSLFGAQLAPLHF. Supplemented by reference TRBV28 and TRBJ1-6, the full variable domain reads DVKVTQSSRYLVKRTGEKVFLECVQDMDHENMFWYRQDPGLGLRLIYFSYDVKMKEKGDIPEGYSVSREKKERFSLILESASTNQTSMYLCASSLFGAQLAPLHFGNGTRLTVT.

The chain combines TRBV7-3 with TRBJ2-5; 10 bases fit TRBD2. This CDR3 has 16 residues. J lost 8 bases, V lost 0 bases, and 9 bases had no gene match. CDR1 SGHTA and CDR2 FQGTGA come from the germline V gene. The CDR3 is CASSLTGLAASGTQYF. The CDR3 DNA reads as TGTGCCAGCAGCTTAACAGGACTAGCGGCCTCGGGAACCCAGTACTTC.

The chain uses TRBV5-6 and TRBJ2-1; 9 bases align to TRBD2. The CDR3 has 15 amino acids. J was trimmed by 5 bases and V by 2 bases; bases with no gene match: 5. Germline values: CDR1 SGHDT, CDR2 YYEEEE. CDR3 sequence reads: CASSFSGGPHNEQFF. The CDR3, as DNA: TGTGCCAGCAGCTTTAGCGGGGGCCCCCACAATGAGCAGTTCTTC. Drawing the rest from reference TRBV5-6 and TRBJ2-1, the complete variable domain is DAGVTQSPTHLIKTRGQQVTLRCSPKSGHDTVSWYQQALGQGPQFIFQYYEEEERQRGNFPDRFSGHQFPNYSSELNVNALLLGDSALYLCASSFSGGPHNEQFFGPGTRLTVL.

The chain uses TRBV9 and TRBJ1-5, with D possibly being TRBD1 (5 bases). Germline assignment: CDR1 SGDLS and CDR2 YYNGEE. The CDR3 loop spans 15 amino acids. V lost 1 base to trimming and J lost 2 bases, with 10 bases between them. CDR3 residues: CASSVSGGGNQPQHF. The CDR3 DNA is TGTGCCAGCAGCGTATCCGGGGGAGGCAATCAGCCCCAGCATTTT.

This sequence joins TRBV7-9 and TRBJ1-6, with TRBD1 matching over 10 bases. The ends lost 5 bases at V and 7 bases at J; junction bases unmatched: 2. Germline V gene lookup returns CDR1 SEHNR and CDR2 FQNEAQ (reference sequence). The CDR3 spans 14 residues. The CDR3, as DNA: TGTGCCAGCAGCCCGGACAGGGGGAATTCACCCCTCCACTTT. Amino acids: CASSPDRGNSPLHF.

This chain links TRBV4-1 with TRBJ2-3; a possible D gene is TRBD2 (5 bases). From germline, CDR1 is MGHRA and CDR2 YSYEKL. There are 16 residues in the CDR3. V was cut by 4 bases and J by 5 bases, with 19 bases left in between. The CDR3 is CASSPLRSSAVDTQYF. DNA for the CDR3: TGCGCCAGCAGCCCACTAAGATCCTCAGCGGTAGATACGCAGTATTTT.

The rearrangement uses TRBV9 and TRBJ2-5; no clear D. The CDR3 sequence is 13 residues long. Germline CDR1 and CDR2: SGDLS and YYNGEE. V dropped 4 bases and J dropped 1 base, with 8 bases sitting between them. The CDR3, as DNA: TGTGCCAGCAGCTCCAGGCTCCAAGAGACCCAGTACTTC. This sequence encodes CASSSRLQETQYF.

The V call is TRBV7-2, the J call TRBJ1-2; no reliable D call. The CDR3 length is 16 residues. CDR1 is SGHTA, CDR2 FQGNSA, per germline. V lost 0 bases, J lost 5 bases, and 16 bases lay in between. This chain's CDR3 is CASSLAHGSGGYGYTF. Here the CDR3 DNA reads TGTGCCAGCAGCTTAGCTCACGGATCGGGAGGGTATGGCTACACCTTC.

The V gene is TRBV15, the J gene TRBJ2-1, with D perhaps matching TRBD1 (9 bases). From germline, CDR1 is LNHNV and CDR2 YYDKDF (reference sequence). V was shortened by 0 bases and J by 7 bases, with 31 bases between the two germline ends. CDR3 length: 21 residues. CDR3 sequence (DNA): TGTGCCACCAGCAGAGATGGGGGCGGGACAGGGTTCGGGAGGGCCTGGAATGAGCAGTTCTTC. This translates into CATSRDGGGTGFGRAWNEQFF.

The V call is TRBV6-5, the J call TRBJ2-1, with 7 positions matching TRBD2. CDR3 length equals 13 residues. Trimming at V came to 9 bases and at J to 8 bases, leaving 10 bases not matched to a gene. CDR1 is MNHEY and CDR2 is SVGAGI in the germline V gene. CDR3: CASTSARRDEQFF. The CDR3 region has the DNA TGTGCCAGTACTAGCGCACGCCGGGATGAGCAGTTCTTC.

The chain carries TRBV12-2 and TRBJ1-4; the D call TRBD1 from the table was never checked on the DNA. TRBV12-2 is noted as a pseudogene. The CDR3 extends over 16 amino acids. The CDR3 nucleotides read TGTGCAAGTCGCGAACCGGACAGGGATATCAGGGAAAAACTGTTTTTT. Translated: CASREPDRDIREKLFF.

This clone was seen more than once but under ten times. J is TRBJ2-7 and V is TRBV7-9, with 9 bases lining up with TRBD1. V lost 0 bases and J lost 2; bases outside the gene matches: 8. The CDR3 is 17 residues long. CDR1 and CDR2 (germline): SEHNR, FQNEAQ (reference sequence). CDR3 bases: TGTGCCAGCAGCTTAGCCCGACAGGGGGTACGGACCTACGAGCAGTACTTC. Encoded protein: CASSLARQGVRTYEQYF.

The V call is TRBV19, the J call TRBJ1-2, with 7 bases aligning to TRBD1. The CDR3 runs to 15 residues. Germline CDR1 LNHDA, CDR2 SQIVND (reference sequence). V lost 4 bases, J lost 3 bases, and 8 bases stayed unmatched. CDR3 in DNA: TGTGCCAGTAGTACCACAGGGGCCGGGGACTATGGCTACACCTTC. This sequence encodes CASSTTGAGDYGYTF.

The chain couples TRBV9 to TRBJ2-5, with 8 bases aligning to TRBD1. Trimming at V came to 3 bases and at J to 4 bases, leaving 2 bases not matched to a gene. Germline CDR1 reads SGDLS; CDR2 reads YYNGEE. There are 13 residues in the CDR3. The CDR3 nucleotides are TGTGCCAGCAGCGAAGGGACAGGAGAGACCCAGTACTTC. Translated: CASSEGTGETQYF.

The gene calls are TRBV6-6 and TRBJ1-6; the D is unclear. Germline V lookup: CDR1 MNHNY, CDR2 SVGAGI (reference sequence). Trimming cost V 6 bases and J 10 bases, with 10 bases left between them. The CDR3 loop spans 12 amino acids. CDR3 in amino acids: CASRFGVSPLHF. The CDR3 DNA reads as TGTGCCAGCAGGTTCGGAGTGTCACCCCTCCACTTT.

The J gene is TRBJ2-1, the V gene TRBV9; 8 nucleotides line up with TRBD2. J lost 0 bases, V lost 3 bases, and 5 bases had no gene match. This CDR3 is built from 16 residues. CDR1 and CDR2 from the germline V gene are SGDLS and YYNGEE. The CDR3 nucleotides are TGTGCCAGCAGCGGAGCGGGAGACATCTCCTACAATGAGCAGTTCTTC. Translating it yields CASSGAGDISYNEQFF.

This rearrangement joins TRBV3-1 (or the pseudogene TRBV3-2) to TRBJ2-7; 7 bases align to TRBD1. Germline V CDR1 and CDR2: LGHDT, YNNKEL (reference sequence). V trimming: 5 bases; J trimming: 3 bases; junction bases outside the gene matches: 7. The CDR3 runs 14 residues. CDR3 residues: CASSSRDRHYEQYF. In DNA, the CDR3 is TGTGCCAGCAGCAGCCGGGACAGACACTACGAGCAGTACTTC.

As DNA, the CDR3 is TGTGCCAGCTCGCGCGGACTAGCGGGAGCGGTTGAGCAGTTCTTC. It translates to CASSRGLAGAVEQFF. The rearrangement links TRBV18 to TRBJ2-1; 13 bases match TRBD2. The CDR3 covers 15 residues. Per the germline V gene, CDR1 is KGHSH and CDR2 is LQKENI. The trim removed 6 bases at V and 9 bases at J, leaving 8 bases unmatched.

This chain's CDR3 is CASSPRSPVSGANVLTF. In nucleotides, the CDR3 is TGTGCCAGCTCACCGAGAAGCCCGGTTTCTGGGGCCAACGTCCTGACTTTC. V usage is TRBV18 and J usage is TRBJ2-6; D is uncertain. Germline V gene data show CDR1 as KGHSH and CDR2 as LQKENI. With 3 bases removed from V and 1 base from J, the gap between germline ends came to 13 bases. The CDR3 consists of 17 residues.

The CDR3 protein is CASSSGGAGANVLTF. CDR3 sequence (DNA): TGTGCCAGTAGTAGTGGGGGGGCTGGGGCCAACGTCCTGACTTTC. This rearrangement joins TRBV19 to TRBJ2-6; 7 bases fit TRBD2. CDR3 length: 15 residues. Trimming took 4 bases from V and 2 from J; bases not matched to a gene: 2. Germline loops: CDR1 LNHDA, CDR2 SQIVND (reference sequence).

This clone has just one count. The chain joins TRBV6-5 to TRBJ1-5; 8 nucleotides match TRBD1. The CDR3 is 14 amino acids. In germline, CDR1 is MNHEY, CDR2 SVGAGI. The V segment lost 5 bases and the J segment 9 bases; nucleotides outside the gene matches: 9. The CDR3 here is CASSQQGGKGPQHF. CDR3 bases: TGTGCCAGCAGTCAACAGGGGGGGAAAGGGCCCCAGCATTTT.

The genes are TRBV20-1 and TRBJ2-1, with no clear D. Trimming stripped 6 bases from V and 8 bases from J, with 11 bases between. The CDR3 totals 11 residues. CDR1 DFQATT and CDR2 SNEGSKA come from the germline V gene (reference sequence). The CDR3: CSALPVDEQFF. In DNA form, the CDR3 reads TGCAGTGCCCTTCCAGTCGATGAGCAGTTCTTC.

The chain has TRBV4-2 and TRBJ2-1; 7 bases line up with TRBD2. The CDR3 has 15 residues. Germline V gives CDR1 LGHNA, CDR2 YNFKEQ. The trim removed 3 bases at V and 4 bases at J, leaving 6 bases unmatched. CDR3 residues: CASSQLSSGYNEQFF. Here the CDR3 DNA reads TGTGCCAGCAGCCAGCTTTCTAGCGGATACAATGAGCAGTTCTTC.

The chain's CDR3 is CASSVGPGLASIEQFF. CDR3 DNA sequence: TGTGCCAGCAGCGTTGGGCCGGGACTAGCGTCGATTGAGCAGTTCTTC. J is TRBJ2-1 and V is TRBV9; 10 bases fit TRBD2. Trimming cost V 2 bases and J 9 bases; bases outside gene matches: 11. Germline CDR1 reads SGDLS; CDR2 reads YYNGEE. CDR3 length equals 16 residues.

DNA of the CDR3: TGTGCCAGCAGTTCCAAGCGGACAGGGTCTTACGAGCAGTACTTC. This codes for CASSSKRTGSYEQYF. This sequence joins TRBV6-6 and TRBJ2-7; 8 bases are shared with TRBD1. The germline CDR1 and CDR2 sequences are MNHNY and SVGAGI (reference sequence). J was trimmed by 4 bases and V by 4 bases; bases with no gene match: 9. CDR3 size: 15 residues.